Below are 8 T cell receptor beta chains sequenced from a single sample in a study of T cell responses to AZD1222 COVID-19 vaccine. Assay: immunoSEQ multiplex PCR; the TCRdb copy retains only in-frame clones and omits some. The sample yields approximately 180,000 clones, approximately 90% seen once. The sample in question was peripheral blood, obtained on day 0 of AZD1222 vaccination. These receptors all stem from an adult in good health.

This rearrangement joins TRBV4-3 to TRBJ2-7; no firm D call. V lost 0 bases and J lost 2, with 11 bases in between. In germline, CDR1 is LGHNA, CDR2 YSLEER. The CDR3 is 15 amino acids. This chain's CDR3 is CASSQDWQDAYEQYF. CDR3 nucleotides: TGCGCCAGCAGCCAAGATTGGCAGGACGCCTACGAGCAGTACTTC.

J is TRBJ2-1 and V is TRBV7-3; D is unresolved. Per the germline V gene, CDR1 is SGHTA and CDR2 is FQGTGA. The CDR3 is 15 amino acids. Deletions cut 5 bases from V and 0 bases from J, with 11 bases between. Written as DNA, the CDR3 is TGTGCCAGCAGCCCCACTCTCTCCTCCTACAATGAGCAGTTCTTC. Protein sequence: CASSPTLSSYNEQFF.

This chain joins TRBV7-2 and TRBJ2-6, with 9 bases aligning to TRBD1. The germline V gene has CDR1 SGHTA and CDR2 FQGNSA. The CDR3 is 16 residues long. The ends lost 0 bases at V and 4 bases at J; junction bases unmatched: 1. The CDR3 spells CASSLAGTGGANVLTF. The DNA of the CDR3 is TGTGCCAGCAGCTTAGCGGGGACAGGGGGGGCCAACGTCCTGACTTTC. The variable domain in full, completed from reference TRBV7-2 and TRBJ2-6, reads GAGVSQSPSNKVTEKGKDVELRCDPISGHTALYWYRQSLGQGLEFLIYFQGNSAPDKSGLPSDRFSAERTGGSVSTLTIQRTQQEDSAVYLCASSLAGTGGANVLTFGAGSRLTVL.

The rearrangement links TRBV5-1 to TRBJ1-6; 7 nucleotides line up with TRBD1. The germline gives CDR1 SGHRS, CDR2 YFSETQ. The V gene end was trimmed by 5 bases and the J gene end by 6 bases; junction bases not matched to a gene: 11. The CDR3 totals 16 residues. The CDR3: CASSFGGRQGNSPLHF. The DNA for the CDR3 is TGCGCCAGCAGTTTTGGAGGGAGACAGGGTAATTCACCCCTCCACTTT.

This chain connects TRBV25-1 to TRBJ2-2, with 9 bases aligning to TRBD1. CDR1 MGHDK and CDR2 SYGVNS come from the germline V gene. CDR3 size: 15 residues. V dropped 5 bases and J dropped 3; count of bases not matched to a gene: 4. The CDR3 sequence: CASSQQGADTGELFF. The CDR3 DNA sequence: TGTGCCAGCAGTCAACAGGGGGCGGACACCGGGGAGCTGTTTTTT. The variable domain in full, with the rest retrieved from reference TRBV25-1 and TRBJ2-2, is EADIYQTPRYLVIGTGKKITLECSQTMGHDKMYWYQQDPGMELHLIHYSYGVNSTEKGDLSSESTVSRIRTEHFPLTLESARPSHTSQYLCASSQQGADTGELFFGEGSRLTVL.

The CDR3 DNA reads TGTGCCAGCAGCGACACTGGACAGGGGGGCTATGGCTACACCTTC. Amino acids: CASSDTGQGGYGYTF. The chain joins TRBV9 to TRBJ1-2; 10 bases map to TRBD1. Germline CDR1 is SGDLS and CDR2 is YYNGEE. Germline trimming cut 3 bases from V and 4 bases from J; bases unmatched to any gene: 6. CDR3 length equals 15 residues. Full variable domain (missing parts from reference TRBV9 and TRBJ1-2): DSGVTQTPKHLITATGQRVTLRCSPRSGDLSVYWYQQSLDQGLQFLIQYYNGEERAKGNILERFSAQQFPDLHSELNLSSLELGDSALYFCASSDTGQGGYGYTFGSGTRLTVV.

The chain couples TRBV2 to TRBJ2-2; a possible D gene is TRBD2 (5 bases). The CDR3 sequence is 14 residues long. Germline CDR1 and CDR2: SNHLY and FYNNEI. The ends were cut back, 4 bases at V and 1 base at J, with 7 bases in the middle. The CDR3 is CASSVTKNTGELFF. Here the CDR3 DNA reads TGTGCCAGCAGTGTGACTAAGAACACCGGGGAGCTGTTTTTT.

The chain carries TRBV27 and TRBJ1-2, with D unclear. In germline, CDR1 is MNHEY, CDR2 SMNVEV (reference sequence). The V gene lost 5 bases and the J gene lost 6 bases, with 16 bases spanning the gap. The CDR3 has 14 amino acids. The CDR3: CASSPNSRWNGYTF. The CDR3 coding sequence is TGTGCCAGCAGTCCCAACAGCCGCTGGAATGGCTACACCTTC.